The 32 T cell receptor beta chains given below trace back to one sample, sequenced in a study of T cells in Graves' hyperthyroidism and ophthalmopathy. Amplified TCR beta CDR3 regions derived from RNA transcripts. The primer set for the first-round RT-PCR of the TCR CDR3 was HTBI. TCRdb ran MiXCR on the multiplex PCR reads and lists one entry per CDR3 protein. This table holds over 350,000 distinct CDR3 sequences, around an eighth found once. Sequencing was carried out using blood. Receptors originate from a middle-aged man with Graves' ophthalmopathy.

This clonotype has at least ten counts. The V call is TRBV20-1, the J call TRBJ2-3, with 10 bases that match TRBD1. The germline CDR1 and CDR2 sequences are DFQATT and SNEGSKA (reference sequence). The CDR3 has 14 residues. V was pared by 2 bases and J by 5 bases, with 4 bases of the junction left unmatched. The DNA of the CDR3 is TGCAGTGCTAGACGACAGGGGGCAATAGATACGCAGTATTTT. It translates to CSARRQGAIDTQYF.

This clonotype was detected ten times or more. This chain links TRBV30 with TRBJ2-3; 11 positions agree with TRBD2. Germline V CDR1 and CDR2: GTSNPN, SVGIG (reference sequence). V dropped 2 bases and J dropped 2; count of bases not matched to a gene: 6. CDR3 length: 16 residues. CDR3: CAWSRTSGGHTDTQYF. For the CDR3, the DNA is TGTGCCTGGAGTAGAACTAGCGGGGGCCACACAGATACGCAGTATTTT.

This clonotype was detected ten times or more. This chain connects TRBV5-1 to TRBJ1-1; a possible D gene is TRBD1 (5 bases). The CDR3 totals 14 residues. CDR1 SGHRS and CDR2 YFSETQ come from the germline V gene. V lost 0 bases and J 6 bases, leaving 12 bases between the germline ends. The CDR3 loop reads CASSLETGGAEAFF. CDR3 DNA: TGCGCCAGCAGCTTGGAAACAGGTGGAGCTGAAGCTTTCTTT. Full variable domain (missing parts from reference TRBV5-1 and TRBJ1-1): KAGVTQTPRYLIKTRGQQVTLSCSPISGHRSVSWYQQTPGQGLQFLFEYFSETQRNKGNFPGRFSGRQFSNSRSEMNVSTLELGDSALYLCASSLETGGAEAFFGQGTRLTVV.

This clonotype has at least ten counts. The chain employs TRBV2 and TRBJ2-1; D not certain. Germline V gives CDR1 SNHLY, CDR2 FYNNEI. The CDR3 consists of 12 residues. The V gene lost 7 bases and the J gene lost 10 bases, with 14 bases spanning the gap. DNA for the CDR3: TGTGCCAGCACGTGGGGTGGTTCGGAGCAGTTCTTC. The encoded protein is CASTWGGSEQFF.

V gene TRBV18 combines with J gene TRBJ2-5; 7 nucleotides align to TRBD1. Losses at the gene ends were 6 bases for V and 7 bases for J; bases not matched to a gene: 14. CDR1 is KGHSH and CDR2 is LQKENI in the germline V gene. CDR3 length: 15 amino acids. Written as DNA, the CDR3 is TGTGCCAGCTCTACCCGGGACAGACCCCCGGGGACCCAGTACTTC. Translated: CASSTRDRPPGTQYF.

The chain carries TRBV7-3 and TRBJ2-7, with 14 bases lining up with TRBD2. This CDR3 spans 15 amino acids. Per the germline V gene, CDR1 is SGHTA and CDR2 is FQGTGA. The junction had 7 bases not matched to a gene; V was cut back by 5 bases and J by 7 bases. The CDR3 DNA follows: TGTGCCAGCAGCCGACTAGCGGGAGGGCCGGGTGAGCAGTACTTC. Translation gives CASSRLAGGPGEQYF.

This clonotype occurred many times. The chain is built from TRBV11-2 and TRBJ2-3, with 7 bases identical to TRBD1. The CDR3 covers 14 residues. Germline-derived CDR1 and CDR2 are SGHAT and FQNNGV. Losses at the gene ends were 5 bases for V and 10 bases for J; bases not matched to a gene: 12. The CDR3: CASSPTPGQSAQYF. Here the CDR3 DNA reads TGTGCCAGCAGCCCCACACCGGGACAGTCGGCGCAGTATTTT.

This clonotype has ten or more counts. The chain's CDR3 is CASSWDAGEQYF. CDR3 nucleotides: TGTGCCAGCAGCTGGGACGCGGGCGAGCAGTACTTC. The V and J genes are TRBV11-2 and TRBJ2-7; TRBD1 or TRBD2 may be the D gene (5 bases each). The germline CDR1 and CDR2 sequences are SGHAT and FQNNGV. This CDR3 is built from 12 residues. Trimming stripped 4 bases from V and 6 bases from J, with 10 bases between.

This clonotype has more than one count but fewer than ten. This CDR3 is CASSFGHGVIDTQYF. CDR3 in DNA: TGCGCCAGCAGCTTTGGTCACGGGGTGATTGATACGCAGTATTTT. The genes are TRBV5-1 and TRBJ2-3, with D perhaps matching TRBD2 (5 bases). From germline, CDR1 is SGHRS and CDR2 YFSETQ. The CDR3 has 15 residues. V was trimmed by 2 bases and J by 6 bases, leaving 16 bases between them.

The rearrangement uses TRBV12-5 and TRBJ2-1; D tentatively reads TRBD1 or TRBD2 (5 bases each). The CDR3 is 14 residues long. The V gene's germline CDR1 is LGHNT and CDR2 FRNRAP. V was pared by 7 bases and J by 15 bases, with 25 bases between. CDR3 sequence: CASDPGPPGSDPFF. The CDR3, as DNA: TGTGCTAGTGATCCGGGACCCCCTGGTTCCGATCCGTTCTTC.

The table lists this clonotype with many counts. V usage is TRBV20-1 and J usage is TRBJ1-5; no reliable D call. Germline-derived CDR1 and CDR2 are DFQATT and SNEGSKA (reference sequence). The CDR3 extends over 13 amino acids. Deletions cut 2 bases from V and 0 bases from J, with 5 bases between. The CDR3 nucleotides are TGCAGTGCTAGACTCAGTAGCAATCAGCCCCAGCATTTT. Translation gives CSARLSSNQPQHF.

This clonotype was seen repeatedly, ten times or more. This chain uses TRBV20-1 with TRBJ2-7; TRBD1 matches 10 bases. Germline V lookup: CDR1 DFQATT, CDR2 SNEGSKA (reference sequence). J was trimmed by 5 bases and V by 5 bases; bases with no gene match: 12. The CDR3 length is 15 residues. The CDR3 loop reads CSASKGGTGVNEQYF. CDR3 nucleotide sequence: TGCAGTGCTTCCAAAGGGGGGACAGGGGTCAACGAGCAGTACTTC.

This chain joins TRBV2 and TRBJ2-1, with 11 bases lining up with TRBD1. Germline V gene sequence: CDR1 SNHLY, CDR2 FYNNEI. The junction had 7 bases not matched to a gene; V was cut back by 7 bases and J by 8 bases. The CDR3 covers 14 residues. The CDR3 reads CASIRGQGVYEQFF. The CDR3 region has the DNA TGTGCCAGCATTCGGGGACAGGGGGTCTATGAGCAGTTCTTC.

This sequence joins TRBV20-1 and TRBJ2-7; 10 nucleotides agree with TRBD1. CDR3 length: 12 amino acids. J gave up 7 bases and V 5 bases, and 5 bases lay outside the gene matches. Germline V gives CDR1 DFQATT, CDR2 SNEGSKA (reference sequence). CDR3 in amino acids: CSADRGQREQYF. The DNA of the CDR3 is TGCAGTGCTGACAGGGGGCAGCGGGAGCAGTACTTC.

This chain links TRBV20-1 with TRBJ1-4, with D tentatively TRBD1 (6 bases). Trimming left V 6 bases short and J 8 bases short, with 16 bases between. The CDR3 is made up of 13 amino acids. Germline values: CDR1 DFQATT, CDR2 SNEGSKA (reference sequence). The CDR3 DNA reads as TGCAGTGCCTTCTCTTTGGGGGGCGAAAAACTGTTTTTT. It yields the protein CSAFSLGGEKLFF.

The table lists this clonotype with many counts. This sequence joins TRBV28 and TRBJ1-2; a possible D gene is TRBD1 (5 bases). Per germline, CDR1 MDHEN and CDR2 SYDVKM. The CDR3 runs to 16 residues. V lost 4 bases, J lost 5 bases, and 20 bases lay in between. The CDR3 DNA sequence: TGTGCCAGCAGTTCCCCGAAGCCGGGACGGGGGTATGGCTACACCTTC. It yields the protein CASSSPKPGRGYGYTF.

In regard to this clonotype: A single base separates this from a much larger clone, so it may be a read error. The chain combines TRBV3-1 with TRBJ2-1, with D perhaps TRBD2 (5 bases). V lost 1 base and J 10 bases, leaving 17 bases between the germline ends. The CDR3 runs to 15 residues. CDR1 is LGHDT, CDR2 YNNKEL, per germline (reference sequence). CDR3 in amino acids: CASSQVSAETREQFF. CDR3 nucleotides: TGTGCCAGCAGCCAAGTCTCGGCAGAAACTAGGGAGCAGTTCTTC.

This clonotype has a count of ten or more. This chain links TRBV11-2 with TRBJ2-3; 10 positions match TRBD2. This CDR3 is built from 17 residues. Germline CDR1 and CDR2: SGHAT and FQNNGV. V gave up 5 bases and J gave up 2 bases; unmatched junction bases: 10. The CDR3 nucleotides are TGTGCCAGCAGCAGTATGTCTAGCGGGAGCATCACAGATACGCAGTATTTT. Translated, it gives CASSSMSSGSITDTQYF.

There are many counts of this clonotype. The J gene is TRBJ1-1, the V gene TRBV20-1; 7 bases are a match to TRBD1. The CDR3 runs to 13 residues. Trimming removed 4 bases from V and 5 bases from J; junction bases left unmatched: 7. Germline CDR1 reads DFQATT; CDR2 reads SNEGSKA (reference sequence). As DNA, the CDR3 is TGCAGTGCTACTCGACAGGGAGGAACTGAAGCTTTCTTT. Protein product: CSATRQGGTEAFF.

This clonotype was detected ten times or more. The chain recombines TRBV7-9 with TRBJ2-3; D ambiguous. The V gene's germline CDR1 is SEHNR and CDR2 FQNEAQ (reference sequence). With 5 bases removed from V and 0 bases from J, the gap between germline ends came to 15 bases. This CDR3 has 16 amino acids. CDR3 sequence: CASSRPAAQSTDTQYF. The CDR3 DNA reads as TGTGCCAGCAGCCGACCTGCCGCGCAAAGCACAGATACGCAGTATTTT. Variable domain in full (rest from reference TRBV7-9 and TRBJ2-3): DTGVSQNPRHKITKRGQNVTFRCDPISEHNRLYWYRQTLGQGPEFLTYFQNEAQLEKSRLLSDRFSAERPKGSFSTLEIQRTEQGDSAMYLCASSRPAAQSTDTQYFGPGTRLTVL.

This chain uses TRBV5-5 with TRBJ1-3; D is uncertain. CDR1 and CDR2 from the germline V gene are SGHKS and YYEKEE (reference sequence). V was shortened by 8 bases and J by 0 bases, with 9 bases between the two germline ends. This CDR3 region has 13 residues. CDR3 residues: CASRVFSGNTIYF. In DNA form, the CDR3 reads TGTGCCAGTCGGGTGTTCTCTGGAAACACCATATATTTT.

The rearrangement joins TRBV19 to TRBJ1-5; maybe TRBD1 (5 bases). The V end was cut by 3 bases, the J end by 7 bases, with 10 bases between. Germline CDR1 reads LNHDA; CDR2 reads SQIVND (reference sequence). The CDR3 runs to 13 residues. The CDR3 nucleotides are TGTGCCAGTAGTATCAGGGTTGGGCAGCCCCAGCATTTT. Its translation is CASSIRVGQPQHF.

This chain links TRBV10-1 with TRBJ2-5, with D perhaps matching TRBD1 or TRBD2 (5 bases each). The germline CDR1 and CDR2 sequences are WNHNN and SYGVQD (reference sequence). This CDR3 has 12 residues. V was cut by 6 bases and J by 10 bases, with 15 bases left in between. The CDR3 loop is CASSPGPPDQYF. CDR3 nucleotide sequence: TGCGCCAGCAGCCCGGGACCGCCTGACCAGTACTTC.

There are many counts of this clonotype. The gene calls are TRBV2 and TRBJ2-7, with D possibly being TRBD2 (5 bases). There are 12 residues in the CDR3. Trimming removed 7 bases from V and 1 base from J, with 8 bases in between. Per germline, CDR1 SNHLY and CDR2 FYNNEI. The CDR3 is CASNSESYEQYF. The CDR3 nucleotides read TGTGCCAGCAATAGCGAATCCTACGAGCAGTACTTC.

This clonotype was seen at least ten times. The chain joins TRBV11-2 to TRBJ2-4, with D perhaps given as TRBD1 or TRBD2 (5 bases each). The V gene lost 1 base and the J gene lost 7 bases, with 11 bases spanning the gap. The germline V gene has CDR1 SGHAT and CDR2 FQNNGV. The CDR3 loop spans 14 amino acids. CDR3: CASSLGTWGNIQYF. The CDR3, as DNA: TGTGCCAGCAGCTTAGGGACTTGGGGGAACATTCAGTACTTC.

This clonotype was detected many times. The chain recombines TRBV30 with TRBJ2-3; D not resolved. The V end lost 0 bases, the J end lost 2 bases, and 12 bases lay between the germline ends. Germline V lookup: CDR1 GTSNPN, CDR2 SVGIG (reference sequence). CDR3 length equals 15 residues. CDR3 sequence: CAWSVGGQHTDTQYF. The DNA of the CDR3 is TGTGCCTGGAGTGTAGGTGGGCAGCACACAGATACGCAGTATTTT.

This CDR3 reads CAWGRLAGHNEQFF. The DNA of the CDR3 is TGTGCCTGGGGGCGACTAGCGGGGCACAATGAGCAGTTCTTC. The rearrangement links TRBV30 to TRBJ2-1, with TRBD2 matching over 11 bases. From germline, CDR1 is GTSNPN and CDR2 SVGIG (reference sequence). Trimming took 5 bases from V and 5 from J; bases not matched to a gene: 5. CDR3 size: 14 residues.

This clonotype was counted between two and nine times. CDR3 protein: CASSLGQWYGYTF. In nucleotides, the CDR3 is TGTGCCAGCAGTTTGGGACAATGGTATGGCTACACCTTC. The chain combines TRBV27 with TRBJ1-2; the D gene is possibly TRBD1 (6 bases). The length of the CDR3 is 13 residues. CDR1 MNHEY and CDR2 SMNVEV come from the germline V gene (reference sequence). The V and J ends lost 3 bases and 5 bases respectively, with 10 bases between them.

The sample holds many counts of this clonotype. This chain links TRBV6-6 with TRBJ2-2; maybe TRBD1 (5 bases). Germline V gene sequence: CDR1 MNHNY, CDR2 SVGAGI (reference sequence). The CDR3 has 15 residues. Trimming stripped 2 bases from V and 4 bases from J, with 11 bases between. The CDR3 region has the DNA TGTGCCAGCAGTTACGACAGAGCCACCACCGGGGAGCTGTTTTTT. This encodes CASSYDRATTGELFF.

This clonotype has just a few counts. The chain links TRBV27 to TRBJ2-7, with a possible D match to TRBD1 (6 bases). This CDR3 is 14 amino acids long. CDR1 is MNHEY, CDR2 SMNVEV, per germline (reference sequence). The V gene lost 3 bases and the J gene lost 2 bases, with 11 bases spanning the gap. This CDR3 reads CASSFQGLTYEQYF. Written as DNA, the CDR3 is TGTGCCAGCAGTTTTCAGGGGCTGACCTACGAGCAGTACTTC.

This clonotype was counted many times. The chain uses TRBV5-1 and TRBJ1-2, with TRBD1 as a possible D gene (5 bases). Between the trimmed V and J ends, which lost 0 bases and 1 base, there was a span of 7 bases. The CDR3 extends over 14 amino acids. The germline CDR1 and CDR2 sequences are SGHRS and YFSETQ. The CDR3 protein is CASSLGDDNYGYTF. CDR3 bases: TGCGCCAGCAGCTTGGGGGACGATAACTATGGCTACACCTTC.

The V call is TRBV15, the J call TRBJ2-3, with 15 bases aligning to TRBD2. V gave up 0 bases and J gave up 6 bases; unmatched junction bases: 4. The CDR3 has 17 residues. CDR1 LNHNV and CDR2 YYDKDF come from the germline V gene (reference sequence). The CDR3 coding sequence is TGTGCCACCAGCAGAGACCGGACTAGCGGGAGGGAGGATACGCAGTATTTT. It is translated as CATSRDRTSGREDTQYF.